The sequence of this TCR beta chain was determined in a study of preoperative IRX-2 immunotherapy in early breast cancer. Treatment defined: preoperative locoregional IRX-2 cytokine immunotherapy. Samples came from a phase Ib trial of preoperative locoregional IRX-2 cytokine immunotherapy. The CDR3 consists of 16 residues. CDR1 MNHGY and CDR2 SAAAGT come from the germline V gene. Trimming left V 6 bases short and J 6 bases short, with 23 bases between. The data were produced by immunoSEQ multiplex PCR, yet TCRdb's version contains in-frame clones alone and is incomplete. The sample shows about 33,000 clones, 85% to 90% of them seen only once.

This TCR was recovered from a human donor with breast cancer. The sequencing here drew on tumor tissue, taken after IRX-2 immunotherapy. This sequence joins TRBV6-8 and TRBJ1-1; possibly TRBD1 for D (6 bases). The CDR3 loop is CASSLKQGGRIAEAFF. Here the CDR3 DNA reads TGTGCCAGCAGCCTCAAACAGGGTGGGAGGATCGCTGAAGCTTTCTTT.